The 27 T cell receptor beta chains in this list originate from one sample, sequenced in a study of control samples from healthy donors and cancer patients. Measured with immunoSEQ multiplex PCR; TCRdb has only the in-frame clones, and not every one. The top ten clones hold approximately 4% of a sample with under 200,000 clones, roughly 93% of them seen once. The material sequenced was blood. The receptors derive from a woman aged 55-69 years in good health.

The J gene is TRBJ1-1, the V gene TRBV7-9; TRBD1 might be the D (5 bases). In germline, CDR1 is SEHNR, CDR2 FQNEAQ (reference sequence). The germline V and J ends were trimmed by 6 bases and 2 bases, with 22 bases remaining between them. The CDR3 extends over 17 amino acids. In DNA, the CDR3 is TGTGCCAGCAGACAATTAGGTAGAGGGGCTAGAAACACTGAAGCTTTCTTT. As protein: CASRQLGRGARNTEAFF.

V gene TRBV7-9 combines with J gene TRBJ2-3; TRBD1 is a possible D gene (5 bases). The CDR3 has 17 residues. From germline, CDR1 is SEHNR and CDR2 FQNEAQ (reference sequence). V dropped 0 bases and J dropped 0 bases, with 13 bases sitting between them. CDR3 sequence reads: CASSLAWTYTSTDTQYF. The CDR3, as DNA: TGTGCCAGCAGCTTAGCGTGGACATACACTAGCACAGATACGCAGTATTTT.

The chain links TRBV7-9 to TRBJ1-3; no reliable D call. The germline CDR1 and CDR2 sequences are SEHNR and FQNEAQ (reference sequence). Deletions cut 6 bases from V and 0 bases from J, with 12 bases between. The CDR3 extends over 15 amino acids. This CDR3 reads CASSASALSGNTIYF. CDR3 sequence (DNA): TGTGCCAGCAGTGCTAGCGCTCTCTCTGGAAACACCATATATTTT.

This clone was detected only a few times. V gene TRBV6-4 combines with J gene TRBJ1-2; D gene uncertain. V was shortened by 4 bases and J by 0 bases, with 6 bases between the two germline ends. The CDR3 extends over 13 amino acids. The V gene's germline CDR1 is MRHNA and CDR2 SNTAGT. The CDR3 sequence: CASSVGSNYGYTF. The CDR3 DNA sequence: TGTGCCAGCAGTGTAGGGTCTAACTATGGCTACACCTTC.

J is TRBJ2-3 and V is TRBV2; 11 nucleotides agree with TRBD2. Germline V CDR1 and CDR2: SNHLY, FYNNEI. The CDR3 length is 16 residues. Trimming at V came to 4 bases and at J to 6 bases, leaving 9 bases not matched to a gene. In nucleotides, the CDR3 is TGTGCCAGCAGTGGTCGACTAGCGGGGATGGGGGATACGCAGTATTTT. Amino acids: CASSGRLAGMGDTQYF.

This chain connects TRBV5-4 to TRBJ2-3; D not resolved. Germline V gives CDR1 SGHNT, CDR2 YYREEE (reference sequence). With 1 base removed from V and 0 bases from J, the gap between germline ends came to 12 bases. The CDR3 sequence is 16 residues long. The CDR3 spells CASSLKTGPSTDTQYF. CDR3 DNA sequence: TGTGCCAGCAGCTTGAAAACCGGGCCTAGCACAGATACGCAGTATTTT. Full variable domain (rest looked up from reference TRBV5-4 and TRBJ2-3): ETGVTQSPTHLIKTRGQQVTLRCSSQSGHNTVSWYQQALGQGPQFIFQYYREEENGRGNFPPRFSGLQFPNYSSELNVNALELDDSALYLCASSLKTGPSTDTQYFGPGTRLTVL.

The rearrangement links TRBV10-3 to TRBJ1-6, with TRBD1 matching over 9 bases. This CDR3 contains 14 residues. The trim removed 6 bases at V and 12 bases at J, leaving 9 bases unmatched. From germline, CDR1 is ENHRY and CDR2 SYGVKD. CDR3 sequence reads: CAIRRDRDRGPLHF. Written as DNA, the CDR3 is TGTGCCATCAGACGGGACAGGGATCGAGGACCCCTCCACTTT.

The chain is built from TRBV3-1 (or the pseudogene TRBV3-2) and TRBJ2-7; D may be TRBD1 (6 bases). There are 13 residues in the CDR3. Trimming stripped 2 bases from V and 3 bases from J, with 8 bases between. The V gene's germline CDR1 is LGHDT and CDR2 YNNKEL (reference sequence). CDR3 sequence reads: CASSQQQGYEQYF. DNA of the CDR3: TGTGCCAGCAGCCAACAACAGGGCTACGAGCAGTACTTC.

Turning to this clone: An end of the junction differs from the germline gene, which may be a read error. At the DNA level, this CDR3 is encoded by other sequences in the same sample as well. V is TRBV9 and J is TRBJ1-3; D not certain. This CDR3 has 17 amino acids. Germline CDR1 and CDR2: SGDLS and YYNGEE. The CDR3 reads CASSVAAAIRSGNTIYF. The CDR3, as DNA: TGTGCCAGTAGCGTAGCGGCGGCTATCCGCTCTGGAAACACCATATATTTT. Full variable domain (rest looked up from reference TRBV9 and TRBJ1-3): DSGVTQTPKHLITATGQRVTLRCSPRSGDLSVYWYQQSLDQGLQFLIQYYNGEERAKGNILERFSAQQFPDLHSELNLSSLELGDSALYFCASSVAAAIRSGNTIYFGEGSWLTVV.

The chain links TRBV12-3 or TRBV12-4 to TRBJ1-1, with TRBD1 matching over 7 bases. This CDR3 has 12 residues. Losses at the gene ends were 5 bases for V and 8 bases for J; bases not matched to a gene: 5. The CDR3 DNA follows: TGTGCCAGCAGTCTCGGGACAGCCGAAGCTTTCTTT. It yields the protein CASSLGTAEAFF.

This chain links TRBV7-7 with TRBJ2-5; D is unresolved. The CDR3 is 13 residues long. In germline, CDR1 is SSHAT, CDR2 FNYEAQ (reference sequence). Trimming removed 5 bases from V and 5 bases from J, with 12 bases in between. The CDR3 protein is CASSITPWETQYF. The CDR3 DNA follows: TGTGCCAGCAGCATAACACCGTGGGAGACCCAGTACTTC. Drawing the rest from reference TRBV7-7 and TRBJ2-5, the complete variable domain is GAGVSQSPRYKVTKRGQDVTLRCDPISSHATLYWYQQALGQGPEFLTYFNYEAQPDKSGLPSDRFSAERPEGSISTLTIQRTEQRDSAMYRCASSITPWETQYFGPGTRLLVL.

The chain employs TRBV2 and TRBJ1-2, with D unresolved. The length of the CDR3 is 14 residues. Germline lookup yields CDR1 SNHLY and CDR2 FYNNEI. The V gene lost 3 bases and the J gene lost 5 bases, with 13 bases spanning the gap. This CDR3 is CASSDDLIGYGYTF. The CDR3, as DNA: TGTGCCAGCAGTGATGACCTTATCGGTTATGGCTACACCTTC.

The V call is TRBV12-5, the J call TRBJ1-2, with 10 bases lining up with TRBD1. CDR1 LGHNT and CDR2 FRNRAP come from the germline V gene. Germline trimming cut 5 bases from V and 7 bases from J; bases unmatched to any gene: 7. CDR3 length: 14 residues. The CDR3 region is CASGRPDRGFGYTF. CDR3 in DNA: TGTGCTAGTGGTCGACCGGACAGGGGGTTTGGCTACACCTTC.

This clone showed up just once. The chain recombines TRBV29-1 with TRBJ1-1; D is undetermined. Trimming removed 6 bases from V and 1 base from J, with 9 bases in between. The germline CDR1 and CDR2 sequences are SQVTM and ANQGSEA. The length of the CDR3 is 12 residues. CDR3 region: CSVLHRNTEAFF. The CDR3 nucleotides are TGCAGCGTGCTACACCGGAACACTGAAGCTTTCTTT.

A note on this clone: Other DNA sequences in this specimen translate into the identical CDR3. This chain uses TRBV6-2 or TRBV6-3 with TRBJ2-7; 10 bases map to TRBD1. The CDR3 length is 15 residues. CDR1 and CDR2 (germline): MNHEY, SVGEGT. Trimming cost V 9 bases and J 2 bases; bases outside gene matches: 10. The CDR3 region is CASSTGTGDTYEQYF. As DNA, the CDR3 is TGTGCCAGTAGCACCGGGACAGGGGACACCTACGAGCAGTACTTC.

The table lists this clone with a count of one. The gene calls are TRBV12-3 or TRBV12-4 and TRBJ1-1; D unclear. The CDR3 has 13 residues. Trimming cost V 5 bases and J 2 bases, with 9 bases left between them. This chain's CDR3 is CASSPTSNTEAFF. Written as DNA, the CDR3 is TGTGCCAGCAGTCCTACAAGTAACACTGAAGCTTTCTTT.

The rearrangement uses TRBV29-1 and TRBJ2-7; TRBD2 agrees at 13 bases. The CDR3 runs 16 residues. CDR1 is SQVTM and CDR2 is ANQGSEA in the germline V gene. Trimming cost V 0 bases and J 7 bases; bases outside gene matches: 9. CDR3 in amino acids: CSVEDKTSGGLREQYF. In DNA, the CDR3 is TGCAGCGTTGAAGATAAGACTAGCGGGGGGTTGAGGGAGCAGTACTTC.

The chain is built from TRBV7-9 and TRBJ2-1; D perhaps matches TRBD1 (6 bases). CDR1 and CDR2 (germline): SEHNR, FQNEAQ (reference sequence). The CDR3 runs 17 residues. Trimming removed 5 bases at V and 1 base at J, with 18 bases between. The CDR3 region is CASSPQDRQFSYNEQFF. As DNA, the CDR3 is TGTGCCAGCAGCCCCCAGGACAGACAATTTTCCTACAATGAGCAGTTCTTC.

The gene calls are TRBV19 and TRBJ1-3; maybe TRBD1 (5 bases). Trimming cost V 5 bases and J 4 bases, with 9 bases left between them. Germline CDR1 is LNHDA and CDR2 is SQIVND (reference sequence). The CDR3 has 13 residues. CDR3 protein: CASSWGPGNTIYF. Written as DNA, the CDR3 is TGTGCCAGTAGTTGGGGCCCCGGAAACACCATATATTTT.

The rearrangement links TRBV6-6 to TRBJ2-5, with unresolved D. V gave up 6 bases and J gave up 5 bases, with 19 bases separating them. This CDR3 spans 15 amino acids. Germline CDR1 and CDR2: MNHNY and SVGAGI (reference sequence). CDR3 amino acids: CASRGTSKILETQYF. The CDR3 nucleotides read TGTGCCAGCAGGGGTACAAGCAAGATACTGGAGACCCAGTACTTC.

The chain links TRBV19 to TRBJ1-1; D unclear. V lost 4 bases to trimming and J lost 1 base, with 13 bases between them. Germline V gene sequence: CDR1 LNHDA, CDR2 SQIVND (reference sequence). The CDR3 extends over 15 amino acids. The CDR3 spells CASSRVGEGNTEAFF. CDR3 DNA sequence: TGTGCCAGTAGTAGGGTCGGGGAAGGGAACACTGAAGCTTTCTTT.

V is TRBV18 and J is TRBJ1-1, with unresolved D. The germline V gene encodes CDR1 KGHSH and CDR2 LQKENI. V was pared by 1 base and J by 5 bases, with 11 bases between. The CDR3 runs to 14 residues. CDR3 DNA: TGTGCCAGCTCACCACAGAGGGAGACAACTGAAGCTTTCTTT. This translates into CASSPQRETTEAFF.

The chain links TRBV7-2 to TRBJ1-4, with D perhaps matching TRBD1 (6 bases). V was trimmed by 2 bases and J by 8 bases, leaving 12 bases between them. The CDR3 is made up of 14 amino acids. Germline assignment: CDR1 SGHTA and CDR2 FQGNSA. This CDR3 reads CASSLTSGGEKLFF. The CDR3 DNA follows: TGTGCCAGCAGCTTAACCAGCGGGGGCGAAAAACTGTTTTTT.

The chain combines TRBV3-1 (or the pseudogene TRBV3-2) with TRBJ1-5, with TRBD1 as a possible D gene (5 bases). The CDR3 extends over 14 amino acids. Germline loops: CDR1 LGHDT, CDR2 YNNKEL (reference sequence). Trimming left V 1 base short and J 7 bases short, with 11 bases between. The CDR3, as DNA: TGTGCCAGCAGCCAAGTGAGGGGTTTCCAGCCCCAGCATTTT. It codes for CASSQVRGFQPQHF.

The chain carries TRBV28 and TRBJ2-7; TRBD2 matches 8 bases. The germline CDR1 and CDR2 sequences are MDHEN and SYDVKM. V gave up 4 bases and J gave up 2 bases; unmatched junction bases: 4. This CDR3 region has 14 residues. The CDR3 bases are TGTGCCAGCAGTTCAGCGGGGGCGACCTACGAGCAGTACTTC. It yields the protein CASSSAGATYEQYF.

The V and J genes are TRBV6-5 and TRBJ2-5; tentatively, D is TRBD1 or TRBD2 (5 bases each). The CDR3 runs 15 residues. Germline V gives CDR1 MNHEY, CDR2 SVGAGI. V lost 0 bases and J lost 2, with 10 bases in between. The CDR3 sequence: CASSYSGRYQETQYF. In nucleotides, the CDR3 is TGTGCCAGCAGTTACTCGGGACGATATCAAGAGACCCAGTACTTC.

The chain joins TRBV7-2 to TRBJ1-2; 12 nucleotides line up with TRBD1. Germline V gives CDR1 SGHTA, CDR2 FQGNSA. CDR3 size: 18 residues. Trimming at V came to 7 bases and at J to 4 bases, leaving 16 bases not matched to a gene. The CDR3: CASIKREGTGGWSYGYTF. DNA for the CDR3: TGTGCCAGCATCAAGCGGGAGGGGACAGGGGGCTGGAGCTATGGCTACACCTTC.